This section outlines one TCR beta chain sequence together with its context. Its antigen is unidentified. The data were taken from a study of graft-versus-host responses after intestinal transplantation. Generated by immunoSEQ multiplex PCR, the TCRdb table keeps only in-frame clones and is missing some. The data show fewer than 95,000 clones, about 94% seen once. V dropped 0 bases and J dropped 3 bases, with 5 bases sitting between them. The CDR3 is made up of 14 amino acids. Germline V gene lookup returns CDR1 MGHRA and CDR2 YSYEKL. The receptor's source is a human donor who was the organ donor for an intestinal transplant. This sample comprised unstimulated CD4+ T cells sorted from spleen or lymph node cells, obtained before transplant. The chain is built from TRBV4-1 and TRBJ1-4, with D possibly TRBD1 on 5 matching bases. CDR3 sequence: CASSQEGPNEKLFF. As DNA, the CDR3 is TGCGCCAGCAGCCAAGAGGGGCCTAATGAAAAACTGTTTTTT.